This entry features one T cell receptor (beta chain) sequence. The CDR3 covers 18 residues. J lost 0 bases, V lost 0 bases, and 8 bases had no gene match. Germline lookup yields CDR1 SGHRS and CDR2 YFSETQ. These data belong to a study of T-cell reconstitution after alpha-beta-depleted transplantation in children. Preparation of the TCRbeta library involved a method that used unique molecular identifiers. TCRdb fed the PCR reads into MiXCR, producing one record per CDR3 protein. Of about 340,000 distinct CDR3 sequences in the sample, about an eighth were seen once. This material consisted of PBMCs, taken from the stem cell graft. This TCR was sampled from a human donor who donated a stem cell graft to a child with Fanconi anemia. The chain uses TRBV5-1 and TRBJ2-3; 9 bases are a match to TRBD2. The CDR3 spells CASSLVVTSGASTDTQYF. The CDR3 nucleotides are TGCGCCAGCAGCTTGGTGGTGACTAGCGGCGCTAGCACAGATACGCAGTATTTT.